This is a list of T cell receptor beta chains from one sample in a study of T cells in localized non-small cell lung cancer. TCRdb keeps only in-frame clones here, not all; method: immunoSEQ multiplex PCR. This table holds about 40,000 clones, around 87% found once. The material sequenced was peripheral blood, taken before any cancer treatment. These receptors originate from a man between 35 and 75 years old with stage I lung adenocarcinoma. Each CDR3 is given with its conserved first and last residue. The order of the fields is clone size, V gene, J gene, CDR3 protein. Rows may omit the clone size; those that give it use once, few, many or a size class.

NA	TRBV10-2	TRBJ2-7	CASSESGRPTSYEQYF
NA	TRBV5-4	TRBJ2-1	CASTPDGSFYEQFF
NA	TRBV28	TRBJ1-4	CASRHREKLFF
NA	TRBV28	TRBJ1-5	CASSLYRAIIQPQHF
NA	TRBV7-9	TRBJ2-7	CASSSYYEQYF
NA	TRBV9	TRBJ2-3	CASSSRASDTDTQYF
NA	TRBV29-1	TRBJ2-1	CSVRLAGARAEQFF
NA	TRBV18	TRBJ2-6	CASSDKYRAGTGANVLTF
NA	TRBV7-6	TRBJ2-1	CASSSLAGGLHEQFF
few	TRBV4-2	TRBJ1-1	CASSQPNREEAEAFF
NA	TRBV28	TRBJ1-5	CASSLQGYTHQPQHF
NA	TRBV5-1	TRBJ1-3	CASSNDGGNTIYF
NA	TRBV7-3	TRBJ2-7	CASSLLLEGEQYF
NA	TRBV5-8	TRBJ2-5	CASSFTDRGGETQYF
NA	TRBV10-3	TRBJ2-5	CAIRAGTQEETQYF
once	TRBV5-4	TRBJ2-5	CASSFRAGAQETQYF
NA	TRBV29-1	TRBJ2-5	CSVEKGSEAQYF
NA	TRBV5-1	TRBJ2-1	CASSYSANEQFF
NA	TRBV5-1	TRBJ2-3	CASSLGLAGGPDTQYF
NA	TRBV28	TRBJ2-7	CASRPRGGGGSYEQYF
NA	TRBV5-6	TRBJ1-5	CASSLATAFNQPQHF
NA	TRBV28	TRBJ2-3	CASRLQGADTQYF